These 32 T cell receptor beta chains originate from one sample sequenced in a study of neurological immune-mediated disorders. TCRdb re-called the 5' RACE reads with MiXCR, one entry per CDR3 protein. The table includes about 59,000 distinct CDR3 sequences, around 3.5% detected once. The sequencing input was PBMCs. The receptors derive from a woman between 25 and 40 years old with multiple sclerosis.

This clonotype was picked up a small number of times. The rearrangement links TRBV5-1 to TRBJ2-1, with 9 bases aligning to TRBD2. V lost 5 bases and J lost 4; bases outside the gene matches: 4. The CDR3 extends over 14 amino acids. The germline gives CDR1 SGHRS, CDR2 YFSETQ. Here the CDR3 reads CASRPTSGYNEQFF. CDR3 sequence (DNA): TGCGCCAGCAGACCGACTAGCGGTTACAATGAGCAGTTCTTC.

This clonotype occurred many times. This sequence joins TRBV9 and TRBJ2-1; D unresolved. Germline V lookup: CDR1 SGDLS, CDR2 YYNGEE. V lost 4 bases, J lost 0 bases, and 8 bases lay in between. The CDR3 has 14 amino acids. The DNA for the CDR3 is TGTGCCAGCAGCTCCATAAGCTCCTACAATGAGCAGTTCTTC. Translation: CASSSISSYNEQFF.

The DNA of the CDR3 is TGCGCCAGCAGCTTACGTGGGGTTAGCACAGATACGCAGTATTTT. Translating gives CASSLRGVSTDTQYF. V gene TRBV5-1 combines with J gene TRBJ2-3, with D unresolved. The CDR3 loop spans 15 amino acids. The germline CDR1 and CDR2 sequences are SGHRS and YFSETQ. Trimming cost V 2 bases and J 0 bases, with 10 bases left between them.

The table lists this clonotype with many counts. The chain joins TRBV20-1 to TRBJ1-1; a weak D match, TRBD1 (6 bases). Germline loops: CDR1 DFQATT, CDR2 SNEGSKA (reference sequence). CDR3 size: 13 residues. Trimming stripped 2 bases from V and 1 base from J, with 8 bases between. The CDR3 loop reads CSARKGGNTEAFF. The CDR3 DNA reads as TGCAGTGCTAGAAAGGGGGGGAACACTGAAGCTTTCTTT.

This sequence joins TRBV20-1 and TRBJ2-1; 9 bases align to TRBD2. Germline trimming cut 0 bases from V and 4 bases from J; bases unmatched to any gene: 4. Germline-derived CDR1 and CDR2 are DFQATT and SNEGSKA (reference sequence). The CDR3 has 15 residues. Written as DNA, the CDR3 is TGCAGTGCTAGAGATTTTGGACTAGCGTACAATGAGCAGTTCTTC. It is translated as CSARDFGLAYNEQFF.

A word on this clonotype: A much more abundant neighbour one base away suggests this may be a read error. This rearrangement joins TRBV20-1 to TRBJ2-7; the D gene is possibly TRBD2 (6 bases). Germline lookup yields CDR1 DFQATT and CDR2 SNEGSKA (reference sequence). The CDR3 spans 15 residues. The CDR3 region has the DNA TGCAGTGCAATAGCCCTAGGAGGGATGGCCTACCAGCAGTACTTC. Amino acid sequence: CSAIALGGMAYQQYF.

This clonotype was detected many times. The J gene is TRBJ2-3, the V gene TRBV5-1; 8 positions match TRBD1. Trimming cost V 3 bases and J 4 bases; bases outside gene matches: 7. CDR3 length equals 15 residues. Germline CDR1 and CDR2: SGHRS and YFSETQ. The CDR3 loop is CASSYWTGRPDTQYF. The CDR3 DNA is TGCGCCAGCAGCTATTGGACAGGGCGTCCAGATACGCAGTATTTT.

This clonotype was counted many times. The J gene is TRBJ1-1, the V gene TRBV6-1; possible D gene TRBD1, 5 bases. The CDR3 runs to 15 residues. The germline V gene encodes CDR1 MNHNS and CDR2 SASEGT. Trimming removed 7 bases from V and 1 base from J, with 16 bases in between. The CDR3 protein is CASKSGAGWNTEAFF. The CDR3 coding sequence is TGTGCCAGCAAAAGTGGGGCCGGTTGGAACACTGAAGCTTTCTTT.

In the case of this clonotype: This may stem from a read error, because a much larger clone lies one nucleotide away. This chain uses TRBV20-1 with TRBJ2-3; 15 bases line up with TRBD2. Germline-derived CDR1 and CDR2 are DFQATT and SNEGSKA (reference sequence). The CDR3 runs 16 residues. V shed 5 bases and J 4 bases; nucleotides not matched to a gene: 7. CDR3 sequence: CSAQGLAGGTSDTQYF. DNA for the CDR3: TGCAGTGCTCAAGGACTAGCGGGAGGGACCTCAGATACGCAGTATTTT.

This chain uses TRBV6-1 with TRBJ1-4, with D possibly matching TRBD1 (5 bases). Between the trimmed V and J ends, which lost 3 bases and 7 bases, there was a span of 12 bases. This CDR3 contains 14 residues. Germline V gives CDR1 MNHNS, CDR2 SASEGT. The CDR3 spells CASSDRRGGEKLFF. The CDR3 DNA sequence: TGTGCCAGCAGTGATAGGAGGGGAGGTGAAAAACTGTTTTTT.

This clonotype occurred many times. The CDR3 reads CASSLRGENTEAFF. CDR3 bases: TGTGCCAGCAGCCTCCGGGGAGAGAACACTGAAGCTTTCTTT. J is TRBJ1-1 and V is TRBV12-3 or TRBV12-4; D is uncertain. The CDR3 runs 14 residues. V lost 6 bases and J 1 base, leaving 12 bases between the germline ends.

CDR3 DNA sequence: TGCAGTGCTAGGCTGCCCGACAGCCCGGAAATCTCCGAGCAGTACTTC. Translating it yields CSARLPDSPEISEQYF. The V call is TRBV20-1, the J call TRBJ2-7; D possibly corresponds to TRBD1 (5 bases). Trimming took off 3 bases at V and 6 bases at J, with 24 bases between the two ends. The germline CDR1 and CDR2 sequences are DFQATT and SNEGSKA (reference sequence). CDR3 size: 16 residues.

This clonotype has ten or more counts. The chain is built from TRBV11-2 and TRBJ1-1; D is uncertain. Trimming took 3 bases from V and 6 from J, leaving 5 bases between them. This CDR3 spans 11 amino acids. Germline CDR1 SGHAT, CDR2 FQNNGV. CDR3 sequence reads: CASSFGAEAFF. The CDR3 DNA reads TGTGCCAGCAGCTTCGGGGCTGAAGCTTTCTTT.

In its sample, this clonotype was seen many times. This sequence joins TRBV20-1 and TRBJ1-5, with no clear D. This CDR3 contains 13 residues. Germline V gene sequence: CDR1 DFQATT, CDR2 SNEGSKA (reference sequence). V was pared by 6 bases and J by 8 bases, with 17 bases between. CDR3 nucleotide sequence: TGCAGTGCCCAGAACGGGGTACGAGAGCCCCAGCATTTT. It codes for CSAQNGVREPQHF.

This clonotype was picked up many times. This chain links TRBV15 with TRBJ2-7, with unresolved D. Germline loops: CDR1 LNHNV, CDR2 YYDKDF (reference sequence). The CDR3 is 13 residues long. Trimming cost V 3 bases and J 3 bases, with 9 bases left between them. CDR3 in DNA: TGTGCCACCAGCAGCAGCTTCGGCTACGAGCAGTACTTC. Amino acids: CATSSSFGYEQYF.

In this sample, this clonotype turned up many times. V is TRBV7-9 and J is TRBJ2-7, with D hard to call. V lost 2 bases, J lost 5 bases, and 7 bases lay in between. The CDR3 length is 12 residues. Germline V gives CDR1 SEHNR, CDR2 FQNEAQ (reference sequence). CDR3 DNA sequence: TGTGCCAGCAGCTTACTGCATGACGAGCAGTACTTC. It is translated as CASSLLHDEQYF.

This clonotype was seen ten or more times. The chain uses TRBV14 and TRBJ1-1; D remains unclear. V dropped 0 bases and J dropped 3 bases, with 2 bases sitting between them. Germline V gives CDR1 SGHDN, CDR2 FVKESK. The CDR3 sequence is 12 residues long. The chain's CDR3 is CASSQDYTEAFF. In DNA form, the CDR3 reads TGTGCCAGCAGCCAAGACTACACTGAAGCTTTCTTT.

There are many counts of this clonotype. The chain combines TRBV28 with TRBJ2-3, with a tentative D call TRBD2 (5 bases). Trimming removed 3 bases from V and 1 base from J, with 11 bases in between. Germline CDR1 MDHEN, CDR2 SYDVKM. CDR3 size: 15 residues. DNA for the CDR3: TGTGCCAGCAGTTTCGAGACTACCCGCACAGATACGCAGTATTTT. This codes for CASSFETTRTDTQYF.

This clonotype has at least ten counts. The genes are TRBV5-1 and TRBJ2-7; the D gene could be TRBD1 or TRBD2 (5 bases each). The CDR3 has 14 amino acids. Germline values: CDR1 SGHRS, CDR2 YFSETQ. The V end was cut by 7 bases, the J end by 2 bases, with 16 bases between. The CDR3 DNA is TGCGCCAGCTATCCAGGGAGAGAAACCTACGAGCAGTACTTC. It codes for CASYPGRETYEQYF.

This clonotype was recorded at least ten times. The V call is TRBV5-6, the J call TRBJ2-3; a weak D match, TRBD2 (5 bases). Germline assignment: CDR1 SGHDT and CDR2 YYEEEE. Trimming shortened V by 5 bases and J by 9 bases, and 19 bases separated the two germline ends. This CDR3 has 14 residues. The CDR3: CASRTTEVRMTQYF. The CDR3 coding sequence is TGTGCCAGCAGGACTACAGAGGTGAGGATGACGCAGTATTTT.

This clonotype was seen many times. The V and J genes are TRBV5-1 and TRBJ2-4, with 8 nucleotides matching TRBD1. V was clipped by 5 bases and J by 7 bases; unmatched bases: 11. The V gene's germline CDR1 is SGHRS and CDR2 YFSETQ. The CDR3 length is 15 residues. The DNA of the CDR3 is TGCGCCAGCAGATCCGGACAGGGACCGGACAACATTCAGTACTTC. This encodes CASRSGQGPDNIQYF.

The chain recombines TRBV6-5 with TRBJ2-7, with 11 bases aligning to TRBD1. V lost 9 bases, J lost 3 bases, and 10 bases stayed unmatched. From germline, CDR1 is MNHEY and CDR2 SVGAGI. The length of the CDR3 is 15 residues. The CDR3 spells CASSKSGTGGYEQYF. The CDR3 DNA sequence: TGTGCCAGTAGTAAATCCGGGACAGGGGGCTACGAGCAGTACTTC.

At least ten counts were recorded for this clonotype. The rearrangement joins TRBV7-2 to TRBJ1-6, with 7 bases fitting TRBD1. The CDR3 consists of 15 residues. Per the germline V gene, CDR1 is SGHTA and CDR2 is FQGNSA. With V trimmed by 5 bases and J by 9 bases, 10 bases remained unmatched. CDR3 region: CASSRTGVEGSPLHF. Here the CDR3 DNA reads TGTGCCAGCAGCCGTACAGGGGTTGAAGGTTCACCCCTCCACTTT.

This clonotype occurred many times. The V gene is TRBV28, the J gene TRBJ2-7; TRBD1 agrees at 8 bases. Germline V gene lookup returns CDR1 MDHEN and CDR2 SYDVKM. This CDR3 is built from 13 residues. Trimming took 6 bases from V and 4 from J; bases not matched to a gene: 5. The CDR3 loop reads CASSPTGGYEQYF. The CDR3 nucleotides read TGTGCCAGCAGCCCAACAGGGGGGTACGAGCAGTACTTC.

This clonotype was counted only a few times. The V call is TRBV7-9, the J call TRBJ2-7; 7 nucleotides align to TRBD1. The CDR3 has 15 residues. Per germline, CDR1 SEHNR and CDR2 FQNEAQ (reference sequence). V shed 5 bases and J 4 bases; nucleotides not matched to a gene: 11. CDR3 nucleotides: TGTGCCAGCAGCCCAAATCGGGACAGAGGATACGAGCAGTACTTC. Its protein product is CASSPNRDRGYEQYF.

In this sample, this clonotype turned up many times. The rearrangement joins TRBV5-1 to TRBJ2-7, with a weak D call TRBD2 (6 bases). Per germline, CDR1 SGHRS and CDR2 YFSETQ. V was cut by 2 bases and J by 2 bases, with 11 bases left in between. The CDR3 has 14 amino acids. The CDR3 is CASSFRDSAYEQYF. CDR3 sequence (DNA): TGCGCCAGCAGCTTCCGGGACTCCGCCTACGAGCAGTACTTC.

This clonotype appeared many times. This rearrangement joins TRBV5-1 to TRBJ1-2, with D hard to call. Germline V gene data show CDR1 as SGHRS and CDR2 as YFSETQ. V was clipped by 5 bases and J by 6 bases, with 11 bases between them. The CDR3 is 12 amino acids. The DNA for the CDR3 is TGCGCCAGCAGATCAGGCTGGGATGGCTACACCTTC. Amino acids: CASRSGWDGYTF.

This clonotype was detected a few times. The CDR3 coding sequence is TGCAGTGCTAGAGATGGGCAGGGCTCCGAAAAACTGTTTTTT. Amino acid sequence: CSARDGQGSEKLFF. The chain links TRBV20-1 to TRBJ1-4, with D possibly being TRBD1 (5 bases). With 0 bases removed from V and 8 bases from J, the gap between germline ends came to 13 bases. This CDR3 comprises 14 residues. CDR1 and CDR2 (germline): DFQATT, SNEGSKA (reference sequence).

In this sample, this clonotype turned up many times. The chain uses TRBV7-2 and TRBJ2-7; the D gene is possibly TRBD2 (5 bases). Germline-derived CDR1 and CDR2 are SGHTA and FQGNSA. CDR3 size: 14 residues. The germline V and J ends were trimmed by 1 base and 3 bases, with 10 bases remaining between them. The CDR3 spells CASSLVQRSYEQYF. CDR3 nucleotides: TGTGCCAGCAGCTTAGTCCAGCGGAGCTACGAGCAGTACTTC.

V is TRBV6-2 or TRBV6-3 and J is TRBJ2-5, with D perhaps being TRBD1 or TRBD2 (5 bases each). Trimming took off 0 bases at V and 2 bases at J, with 10 bases between the two ends. This CDR3 has 15 residues. Per the germline V gene, CDR1 is MNHEY and CDR2 is SVGEGT. The CDR3, as DNA: TGTGCCAGCAGTTACTCGGAGGCAGGGCAAGAGACCCAGTACTTC. Its protein is CASSYSEAGQETQYF.

Remarks on this clonotype: This may be a read error, as it is one base from a much larger clone. V is TRBV7-3 and J is TRBJ2-1; weak D call: TRBD1 (5 bases). The CDR3 is 14 amino acids. CDR1 is SGHTA and CDR2 is FQGTGA in the germline V gene. V was shortened by 5 bases and J by 4 bases, with 12 bases between the two germline ends. The CDR3 sequence is CASSQGKGYNEQFF. The CDR3 region has the DNA TGTGCCAGCAGCCAGGGAAAGGGGTACAATGAGCAGTTCTTC.

At least ten counts were recorded for this clonotype. The chain links TRBV20-1 to TRBJ2-7; 10 nucleotides align to TRBD2. This CDR3 has 14 residues. The trim removed 2 bases at V and 4 bases at J, leaving 5 bases unmatched. Germline CDR1 and CDR2: DFQATT and SNEGSKA (reference sequence). The CDR3 DNA sequence: TGCAGTGCTAGACGTACTAGCGGGGTATACGAGCAGTACTTC. Its protein is CSARRTSGVYEQYF.